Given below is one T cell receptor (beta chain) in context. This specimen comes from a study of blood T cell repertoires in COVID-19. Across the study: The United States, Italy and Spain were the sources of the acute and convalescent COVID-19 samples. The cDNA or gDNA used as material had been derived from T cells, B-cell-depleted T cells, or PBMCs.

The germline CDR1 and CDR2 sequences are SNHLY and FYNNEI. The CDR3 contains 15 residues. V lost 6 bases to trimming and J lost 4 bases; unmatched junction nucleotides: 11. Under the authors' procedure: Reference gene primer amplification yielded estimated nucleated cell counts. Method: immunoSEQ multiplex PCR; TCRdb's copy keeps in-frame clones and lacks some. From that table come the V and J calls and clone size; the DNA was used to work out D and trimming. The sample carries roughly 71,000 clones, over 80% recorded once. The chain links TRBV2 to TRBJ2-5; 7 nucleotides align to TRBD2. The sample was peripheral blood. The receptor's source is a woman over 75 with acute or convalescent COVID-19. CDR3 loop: CASRWREGTPETQYF. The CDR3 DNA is TGTGCCAGCAGGTGGAGGGAGGGGACCCCAGAGACCCAGTACTTC.